A selection of T cell receptor beta chains follows, all from one sample in a study of blood T cell repertoires in COVID-19. Assay used: immunoSEQ multiplex PCR; TCRdb lists only in-frame clones, some missing. The sample has around 60,000 clones; around 83% are singletons. Sequencing input: peripheral blood. Every receptor here comes from a man aged 50 to 59 with COVID-19, enrolled during active disease. Each CDR3 is given with its conserved first and last residue. The order of the fields is V gene, D gene, J gene, CDR3 DNA, CDR3 protein. The D gene is left open where the match is weak.

>TRBV7-2|.|TRBJ2-1
TGTGCCAGCAGCTTACTCCCAGCGGGCCTCTACAATGAGCAGTTCTTC
CASSLLPAGLYNEQFF
>TRBV11-3|.|TRBJ1-1
TGTGCCAGCAGCTTACCCCTGGGGAGGACGGTGAACACTGAAGCTTTCTTT
CASSLPLGRTVNTEAFF
>TRBV3-1/TRBV3-2|.|TRBJ2-7
TGTGCCAGCAGCCTTTTGGGGCGGCAGGGCTACGAGCAGTACTTC
CASSLLGRQGYEQYF
>TRBV7-2|.|TRBJ2-5
TGTGCCAGCAGCTCCGAGGGTCGGGGGACCCAGTACTTC
CASSSEGRGTQYF
>TRBV5-5|TRBD1|TRBJ1-1
TGTGCCAGCAGCTTGGGGGACAGGCAAGTAGAAGCTTTCTTT
CASSLGDRQVEAFF
>TRBV19|TRBD2|TRBJ2-1
TGTGCCAGTAGTATTGATAGCGGGATGGGCTATGAGCAGTTCTTC
CASSIDSGMGYEQFF
>TRBV19|.|TRBJ1-1
TGTGCCAGTAGTCACTTGAACACTGAAGCTTTCTTT
CASSHLNTEAFF
>TRBV4-1|TRBD1|TRBJ2-7
TGCGCCAGCAGCCACCCACAGGGGGCATCATTCGAGCAGTACTTC
CASSHPQGASFEQYF
>TRBV11-2|.|TRBJ1-2
TGTGCCAGCAGCCCCCGGACAGCTTCTAACTATGGCTACACCTTC
CASSPRTASNYGYTF
>TRBV20-1|.|TRBJ1-1
TGCAGTGCAGCAGGGGACACTGAAGCTTTCTTT
CSAAGDTEAFF
>TRBV2|.|TRBJ2-7
TGTGCCAGCAGTGTACAGGACCCCTACGAGCAGTACTTC
CASSVQDPYEQYF
>TRBV29-1|TRBD1|TRBJ2-7
TGCAGCGTTGGGGAACAGGGGGGCGAGCAGTACTTC
CSVGEQGGEQYF
>TRBV6-2/TRBV6-3|.|TRBJ1-5
TGTGCCAGCAGTTACTCATCCCGCGGGCCCCATCAGCCCCAGCATTTT
CASSYSSRGPHQPQHF
>TRBV21-1|.|TRBJ2-5
TGTGCCTTTCTGGGGGGTCAAGCCTATCCCCAGAGTCGAGAGACCCAGTACTTC
CAFLGGQAYPQSRETQYF
>TRBV19|TRBD2|TRBJ2-4
TGTGCCAGTAGTATCTCTGGCGGGAGGGCCCAGAACATTCAGTACTTC
CASSISGGRAQNIQYF
>TRBV4-1|TRBD1|TRBJ2-7
TGCGCCAGCAGCCAGTCGACAGGGGGGTACGAGCAGTACTTC
CASSQSTGGYEQYF
>TRBV11-3|TRBD2|TRBJ2-2
TGTGCCAGCGAACTAGCGGAGACCGGGGAGCTGTTTTTT
CASELAETGELFF